The T cell receptor beta chain described here comes from a study of shared clonotypes between healthy human individuals. CDR3 size: 15 residues. The germline V gene has CDR1 SGHAT and CDR2 FQDESV (reference sequence). V was cut by 1 base and J by 0 bases, with 10 bases left in between. Repertoires were generated with immunoSEQ multiplex PCR, while TCRdb's copy carries only in-frame clones and drops some. This sample has some 1.5 million clones, with 95% to 99% found just once. The chain uses TRBV11-1 and TRBJ2-7; D unclear. The sequence was obtained from a man aged 30 to 39 in good health. Sequenced sample: naive CD4+ T cells sorted from blood. The subset is: CD45RA+ positively selected. The chain's CDR3 is CASSLEAVASYEQYF. The CDR3, as DNA: TGTGCCAGCAGCTTAGAGGCCGTCGCCTCCTACGAGCAGTACTTC.